The 10 T cell receptor beta chains listed next were all sequenced from one sample in a study of blood T cell repertoires in COVID-19. Only in-frame clones appear in the TCRdb table, and some are missing; sequencing was by immunoSEQ multiplex PCR. The sample records about 160,000 clones, 65% to 80% being singletons. The sequencing sample was made of peripheral blood. Every receptor here comes from a man aged 55 to 69 with acute or convalescent COVID-19.

The chain couples TRBV18 to TRBJ2-5; 7 bases are a match to TRBD1. The CDR3 totals 15 residues. Germline CDR1 is KGHSH and CDR2 is LQKENI. Trimming cost V 1 base and J 5 bases; bases outside gene matches: 7. The CDR3 protein is CASSPQETGWETQYF. The CDR3 DNA is TGTGCCAGCTCACCACAAGAGACAGGGTGGGAGACCCAGTACTTC.

V usage is TRBV4-3 and J usage is TRBJ2-1; 8 bases are shared with TRBD2. The CDR3 covers 16 residues. Trimming cost V 0 bases and J 3 bases; bases outside gene matches: 4. Germline values: CDR1 LGHNA, CDR2 YSLEER. Written as DNA, the CDR3 is TGCGCCAGCAGCCAAGATCCGGGGGGGTACTACAATGAGCAGTTCTTC. Amino acids: CASSQDPGGYYNEQFF.

The rearrangement joins TRBV6-2 or TRBV6-3 to TRBJ2-7, with a possible D match to TRBD2 (5 bases). Germline V gene sequence: CDR1 MNHEY, CDR2 SVGEGT. The ends were cut back, 2 bases at V and 6 bases at J, with 14 bases in the middle. The CDR3 is 14 residues long. CDR3 amino acids: CASSYMRAGLEQYF. The CDR3, as DNA: TGTGCCAGCAGTTACATGAGGGCGGGCCTCGAGCAGTACTTC.

The chain is built from TRBV10-3 and TRBJ2-2; 7 bases are a match to TRBD1. Per the germline V gene, CDR1 is ENHRY and CDR2 is SYGVKD. Trimming cost V 8 bases and J 3 bases; bases outside gene matches: 21. This CDR3 contains 19 residues. CDR3 sequence: CAIQTPGEGASVDTGELFF. The CDR3 DNA sequence: TGTGCCATCCAAACGCCCGGAGAGGGGGCCTCGGTCGACACCGGGGAGCTGTTTTTT.

J is TRBJ1-1 and V is TRBV23-1; D is undetermined. TRBV23-1 is noted as an ORF with a role that remains uncertain. Trimming removed 5 bases at V and 1 base at J, with 8 bases between. The CDR3 sequence is 13 residues long. CDR3 loop: CASSGEGNTEAFF. The DNA for the CDR3 is TGCGCCAGCAGTGGTGAGGGGAACACTGAAGCTTTCTTT.

The chain uses TRBV25-1 and TRBJ2-3; 8 positions agree with TRBD2. After removal of 8 bases from V and 4 bases from J, the junction contained 14 bases not matched to a gene. The CDR3 length is 16 residues. In germline, CDR1 is MGHDK, CDR2 SYGVNS. The CDR3 loop reads CASPKPGLVFPDTQYF. In nucleotides, the CDR3 is TGTGCCAGCCCTAAACCGGGACTAGTTTTTCCAGATACGCAGTATTTT.

The CDR3 loop is CAIRQQGARGEQFF. The CDR3 nucleotides are TGTGCCATCAGACAACAGGGGGCGCGGGGTGAGCAGTTCTTC. V is TRBV10-3 and J is TRBJ2-1, with 9 bases identical to TRBD1. The germline CDR1 and CDR2 sequences are ENHRY and SYGVKD. With 6 bases clipped from V and 9 bases from J, the junction kept 9 bases outside the gene matches. This CDR3 spans 14 amino acids.

V usage is TRBV27 and J usage is TRBJ2-1; 7 bases agree with TRBD2. Germline CDR1 is MNHEY and CDR2 is SMNVEV (reference sequence). The ends lost 2 bases at V and 4 bases at J; junction bases unmatched: 5. The CDR3 runs 15 residues. In DNA, the CDR3 is TGTGCCAGCAGTTTAGGGAGGGGAGGGTACAATGAGCAGTTCTTC. This encodes CASSLGRGGYNEQFF.

The rearrangement joins TRBV12-3 or TRBV12-4 to TRBJ1-1, with 10 nucleotides matching TRBD1. Germline trimming cut 5 bases from V and 11 bases from J; bases unmatched to any gene: 5. The CDR3 length is 12 residues. The CDR3 protein is CASSPTGGGAFF. CDR3 sequence (DNA): TGTGCCAGCAGTCCGACAGGGGGCGGGGCTTTCTTT.

V usage is TRBV3-1 (or the pseudogene TRBV3-2) and J usage is TRBJ2-3; 9 nucleotides align to TRBD2. CDR3 length: 16 residues. Germline V gene lookup returns CDR1 LGHDT and CDR2 YNNKEL (reference sequence). The V and J ends lost 3 bases and 1 base, in that order; junction bases with no gene match: 5. The chain's CDR3 is CASSHGAGGRTDTQYF. The CDR3 DNA is TGTGCCAGCAGCCATGGAGCGGGGGGCCGCACAGATACGCAGTATTTT.